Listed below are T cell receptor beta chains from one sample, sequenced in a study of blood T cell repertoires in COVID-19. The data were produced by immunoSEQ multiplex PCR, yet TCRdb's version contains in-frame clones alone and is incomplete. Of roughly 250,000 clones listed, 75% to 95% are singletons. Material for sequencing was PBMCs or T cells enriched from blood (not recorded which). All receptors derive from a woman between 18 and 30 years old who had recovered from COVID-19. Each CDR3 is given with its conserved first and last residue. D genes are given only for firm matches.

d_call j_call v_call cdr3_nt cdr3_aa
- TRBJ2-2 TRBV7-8 TGTGCCAGCAGCTTAGGGTCAGGCGCCGGGGAGCTGTTTTTT CASSLGSGAGELFF
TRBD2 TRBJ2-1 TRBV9 TGTGCCAGCACCCCCTGGGGGGGCTCCTACAATGAGCAGTTCTTC CASTPWGGSYNEQFF
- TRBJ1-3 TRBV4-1 TGCGCCAGCAGCCAGATTGCTGGGAGCTCTGGAAACACCATATATTTT CASSQIAGSSGNTIYF
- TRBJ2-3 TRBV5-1 TGCGCCAGCAGCTTGGGGGCCACAGATACGCAGTATTTT CASSLGATDTQYF
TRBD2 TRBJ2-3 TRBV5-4 TGTGCCAGCACCCCAGCGGGGGGCCGAGTATCTAGCACAGATACGCAGTATTTT CASTPAGGRVSSTDTQYF
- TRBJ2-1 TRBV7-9 TGTGCCAGCAGCTCGACAGACAATGAGCAGTTCTTC CASSSTDNEQFF
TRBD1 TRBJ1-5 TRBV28 TGTGCCAGCAGCCGAGAGACCCGGGACAGGAATTATCAGCCCCAGCATTTT CASSRETRDRNYQPQHF
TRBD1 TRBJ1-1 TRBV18 TGTGCCAGCTCGCCTATTACTAGGACAGGGAGCACTGAAGCTTTCTTT CASSPITRTGSTEAFF
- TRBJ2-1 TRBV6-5 TGTGCCAGCAGGTTCGACAGGAATGACAATGAGCAGTTCTTC CASRFDRNDNEQFF
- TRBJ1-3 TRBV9 TGTGCCAGCAGCGCCTACCAGGATTCCTCCAGAAACACCATATATTTT CASSAYQDSSRNTIYF